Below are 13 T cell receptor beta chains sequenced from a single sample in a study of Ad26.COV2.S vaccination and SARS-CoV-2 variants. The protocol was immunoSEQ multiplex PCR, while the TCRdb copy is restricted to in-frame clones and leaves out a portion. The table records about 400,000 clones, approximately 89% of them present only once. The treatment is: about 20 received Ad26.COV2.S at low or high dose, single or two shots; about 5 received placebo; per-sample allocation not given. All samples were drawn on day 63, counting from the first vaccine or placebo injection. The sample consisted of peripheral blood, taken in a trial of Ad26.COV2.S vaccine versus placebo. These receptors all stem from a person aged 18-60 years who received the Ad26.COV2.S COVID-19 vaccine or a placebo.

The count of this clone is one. CDR3 amino acids: CASMGGLGENQPQHF. The CDR3 bases are TGCGCCAGCATGGGGGGACTTGGAGAAAATCAGCCCCAGCATTTT. This chain uses TRBV5-1 with TRBJ1-5; the D gene is possibly TRBD1 (5 bases). The CDR3 length is 15 residues. Trimming shortened V by 6 bases and J by 4 bases, and 17 bases separated the two germline ends. The V gene's germline CDR1 is SGHRS and CDR2 YFSETQ.

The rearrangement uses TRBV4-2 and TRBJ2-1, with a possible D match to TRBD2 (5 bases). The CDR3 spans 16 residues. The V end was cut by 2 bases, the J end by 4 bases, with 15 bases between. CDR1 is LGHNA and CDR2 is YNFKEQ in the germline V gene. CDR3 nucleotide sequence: TGTGCCAGCAGCCAATCCTTATCGGGGAAGTACAATGAGCAGTTCTTC. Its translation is CASSQSLSGKYNEQFF.

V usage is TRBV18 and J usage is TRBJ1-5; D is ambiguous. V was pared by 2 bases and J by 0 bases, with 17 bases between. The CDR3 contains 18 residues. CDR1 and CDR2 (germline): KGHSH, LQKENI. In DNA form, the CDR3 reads TGTGCCAGCTCACCAACTCCGACATCGGGAATTAGCAATCAGCCCCAGCATTTT. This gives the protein CASSPTPTSGISNQPQHF.

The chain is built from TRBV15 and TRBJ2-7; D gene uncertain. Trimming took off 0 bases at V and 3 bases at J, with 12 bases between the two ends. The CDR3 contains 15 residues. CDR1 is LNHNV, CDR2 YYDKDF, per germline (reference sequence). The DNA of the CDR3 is TGTGCCACCAGCAGAGAACCATACAGTAGCTACGAGCAGTACTTC. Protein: CATSREPYSSYEQYF.

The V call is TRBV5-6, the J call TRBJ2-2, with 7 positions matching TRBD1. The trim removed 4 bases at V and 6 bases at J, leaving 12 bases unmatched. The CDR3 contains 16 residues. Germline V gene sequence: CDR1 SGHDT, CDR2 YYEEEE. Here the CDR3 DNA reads TGTGCCAGCAGCCCCTGGACAGGCTCCGGTGCCGGGGAGCTGTTTTTT. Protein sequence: CASSPWTGSGAGELFF.

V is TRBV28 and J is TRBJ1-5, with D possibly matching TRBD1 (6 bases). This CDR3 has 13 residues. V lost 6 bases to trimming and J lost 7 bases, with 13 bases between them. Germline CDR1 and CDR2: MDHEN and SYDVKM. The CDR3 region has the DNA TGTGCCAGCAGAGAAACAGGGAGACAGCCCCAGCATTTT. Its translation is CASRETGRQPQHF.

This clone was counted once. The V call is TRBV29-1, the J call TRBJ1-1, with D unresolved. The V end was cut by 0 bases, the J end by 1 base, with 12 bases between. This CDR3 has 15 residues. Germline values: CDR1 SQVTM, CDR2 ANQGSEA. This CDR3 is CSVEDFLRPNTEAFF. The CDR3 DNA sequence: TGCAGCGTTGAAGATTTTCTCAGACCGAACACTGAAGCTTTCTTT.

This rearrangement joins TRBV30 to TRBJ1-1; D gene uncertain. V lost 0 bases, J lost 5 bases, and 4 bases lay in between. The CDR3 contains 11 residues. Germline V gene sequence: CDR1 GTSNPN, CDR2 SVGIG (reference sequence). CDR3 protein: CAWSVSTEAFF. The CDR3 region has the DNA TGTGCCTGGAGTGTATCTACTGAAGCTTTCTTT. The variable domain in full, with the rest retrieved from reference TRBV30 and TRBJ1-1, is SQTIHQWPATLVQPVGSPLSLECTVEGTSNPNLYWYRQAAGRGLQLLFYSVGIGQISSEVPQNLSASRPQDRQFILSSKKLLLSDSGFYLCAWSVSTEAFFGQGTRLTVV.

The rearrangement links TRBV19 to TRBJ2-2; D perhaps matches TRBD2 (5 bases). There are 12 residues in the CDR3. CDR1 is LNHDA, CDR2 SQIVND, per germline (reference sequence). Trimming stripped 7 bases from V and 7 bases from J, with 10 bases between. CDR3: CASKGVGGELFF. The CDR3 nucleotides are TGTGCCAGTAAGGGAGTGGGCGGGGAGCTGTTTTTT.

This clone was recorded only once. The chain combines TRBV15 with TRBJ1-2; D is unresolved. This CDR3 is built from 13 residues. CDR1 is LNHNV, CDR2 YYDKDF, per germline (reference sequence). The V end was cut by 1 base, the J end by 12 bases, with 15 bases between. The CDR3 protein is CATSRGQSGEDTF. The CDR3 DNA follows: TGTGCCACCAGCAGAGGACAAAGTGGAGAAGACACCTTC.

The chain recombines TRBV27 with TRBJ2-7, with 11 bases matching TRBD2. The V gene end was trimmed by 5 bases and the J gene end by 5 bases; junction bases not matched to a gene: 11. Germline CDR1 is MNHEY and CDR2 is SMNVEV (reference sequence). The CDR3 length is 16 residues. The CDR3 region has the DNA TGTGCCAGCAGTCCTCTAACTAGCGGGGGAGTCCACGAGCAGTACTTC. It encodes CASSPLTSGGVHEQYF.

The CDR3: CASSLWGGRDNQPQHF. DNA of the CDR3: TGTGCCAGCAGTTTATGGGGGGGCAGGGACAATCAGCCCCAGCATTTT. This chain uses TRBV27 with TRBJ1-5; a weak D match, TRBD1 (6 bases). V gave up 1 base and J gave up 3 bases, with 13 bases separating them. Germline assignment: CDR1 MNHEY and CDR2 SMNVEV (reference sequence). CDR3 length: 16 amino acids.

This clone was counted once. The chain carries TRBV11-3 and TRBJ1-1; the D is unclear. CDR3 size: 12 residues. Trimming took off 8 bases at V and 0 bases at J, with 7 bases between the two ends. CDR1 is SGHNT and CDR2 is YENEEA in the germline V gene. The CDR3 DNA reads TGTGCCAGCTCGGAGCTGAACACTGAAGCTTTCTTT. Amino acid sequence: CASSELNTEAFF.